Each of the 17 T cell receptor beta chains below was sequenced from the same sample in a study of cytomegalovirus exposure and HLA in healthy donors. Primers: 60 Vbeta forward and 13 Jbeta reverse. Produced via immunoSEQ multiplex PCR; TCRdb's table is partial and in-frame only. Seen here are some 220,000 clones, around 89% observed once, and the top ten hold around 1%. The sample taken for sequencing was PBMCs. These TCRs come from a young woman in good health and CMV-seronegative.

The rearrangement links TRBV27 to TRBJ1-1, with 7 nucleotides matching TRBD1. This CDR3 contains 16 residues. The V and J ends lost 9 bases and 1 base, in that order; junction bases with no gene match: 14. The germline V gene encodes CDR1 MNHEY and CDR2 SMNVEV (reference sequence). CDR3 residues: CASCRRGGTANTEAFF. The DNA of the CDR3 is TGTGCCAGTTGTCGACGAGGCGGGACAGCGAACACTGAAGCTTTCTTT.

The rearrangement links TRBV5-6 to TRBJ1-5; D gene unclear. Trimming pared 0 bases from V and 3 bases from J, leaving 7 bases between. This CDR3 is built from 14 residues. Germline assignment: CDR1 SGHDT and CDR2 YYEEEE. The CDR3 loop is CASSLGRVNQPQHF. CDR3 DNA sequence: TGTGCCAGCAGCTTGGGTCGAGTCAATCAGCCCCAGCATTTT. Full variable domain (outside the CDR3, taken from reference TRBV5-6 and TRBJ1-5): DAGVTQSPTHLIKTRGQQVTLRCSPKSGHDTVSWYQQALGQGPQFIFQYYEEEERQRGNFPDRFSGHQFPNYSSELNVNALLLGDSALYLCASSLGRVNQPQHFGDGTRLSIL.

The CDR3 loop reads CASTGGYEQYF. CDR3 bases: TGTGCCAGCACCGGGGGATACGAGCAGTACTTC. The chain is built from TRBV2 and TRBJ2-7, with D perhaps TRBD2 (6 bases). The CDR3 sequence is 11 residues long. Per the germline V gene, CDR1 is SNHLY and CDR2 is FYNNEI. Trimming cost V 7 bases and J 4 bases, with 8 bases left between them.

This clone has just one count. This chain joins TRBV4-1 and TRBJ1-1; tentative D call: TRBD1 (5 bases). This CDR3 has 16 residues. Trimming cost V 1 base and J 4 bases, with 16 bases left between them. Germline CDR1 reads MGHRA; CDR2 reads YSYEKL. CDR3 sequence: CASSQGGESRATEAFF. CDR3 nucleotides: TGCGCCAGCAGCCAAGGGGGGGAGTCTAGGGCCACTGAAGCTTTCTTT.

The chain carries TRBV6-5 and TRBJ2-7; D gene unclear. The V end was cut by 3 bases, the J end by 0 bases, with 6 bases between. Per germline, CDR1 MNHEY and CDR2 SVGAGI. The CDR3 has 13 residues. The CDR3 sequence: CASSYSGSYEQYF. The CDR3 bases are TGTGCCAGCAGTTATTCCGGCTCCTACGAGCAGTACTTC.

CDR3 DNA: TGTGCCAGCAGTCGGCCCCGCGGCTATGGCTACACCTTC. Its protein product is CASSRPRGYGYTF. This chain connects TRBV27 to TRBJ1-2; D not certain. This CDR3 comprises 13 residues. Trimming took 5 bases from V and 4 from J, leaving 11 bases between them. Germline CDR1 and CDR2: MNHEY and SMNVEV (reference sequence).

The V call is TRBV19, the J call TRBJ1-5; 11 positions match TRBD1. Germline V gives CDR1 LNHDA, CDR2 SQIVND (reference sequence). J lost 6 bases, V lost 6 bases, and 10 bases had no gene match. The CDR3 is 16 amino acids. The DNA for the CDR3 is TGTGCCAGTAGGCCGGGACAGGGGGTTTCGGGTCAGCCCCAGCATTTT. Protein: CASRPGQGVSGQPQHF.

The chain has TRBV19 and TRBJ2-5; TRBD2 might be the D (5 bases). The DNA end favors TRBJ2-7, so the J call may be wrong. Germline V CDR1 and CDR2: LNHDA, SQIVND (reference sequence). CDR3 length: 13 residues. This CDR3 is CASSTGYSYEQYF. CDR3 in DNA: TGTGCCAGTAGTACGGGGTATTCGTACGAGCAGTACTTC.

The chain couples TRBV27 to TRBJ2-1; TRBD1 matches 7 bases. The germline CDR1 and CDR2 sequences are MNHEY and SMNVEV (reference sequence). This CDR3 comprises 17 residues. Trimming took 2 bases from V and 10 from J; bases not matched to a gene: 17. In nucleotides, the CDR3 is TGTGCCAGCAGTTTAATGGGGGTGAGGGGGCCAGGTGAGGAGCAGTTCTTC. It is translated as CASSLMGVRGPGEEQFF.

The gene calls are TRBV9 and TRBJ2-5, with TRBD1 identical over 9 bases. In germline, CDR1 is SGDLS, CDR2 YYNGEE. Germline trimming cut 2 bases from V and 2 bases from J; bases unmatched to any gene: 4. This CDR3 region has 15 residues. For the CDR3, the DNA is TGTGCCAGCAGCGTGAGACAGGGGGATCAAGAGACCCAGTACTTC. Amino acid sequence: CASSVRQGDQETQYF.

The V call is TRBV5-6, the J call TRBJ2-3; D ambiguous. Germline values: CDR1 SGHDT, CDR2 YYEEEE. V lost 4 bases and J 2 bases, leaving 2 bases between the germline ends. The CDR3 contains 11 residues. CDR3: CASSHTDTQYF. The CDR3 DNA follows: TGTGCCAGCAGCCACACAGATACGCAGTATTTT.

Here the CDR3 reads CASSLVPSGKGTQYF. In DNA form, the CDR3 reads TGTGCCAGCAGCTTGGTACCTAGCGGGAAGGGTACGCAGTATTTT. The gene calls are TRBV5-6 and TRBJ2-3; 9 positions match TRBD2. The germline CDR1 and CDR2 sequences are SGHDT and YYEEEE. This CDR3 comprises 15 residues. Trimming at V came to 0 bases and at J to 8 bases, leaving 7 bases not matched to a gene.

There are a few counts of this clone. The chain combines TRBV7-9 with TRBJ2-1; no reliable D call. Germline V gene lookup returns CDR1 SEHNR and CDR2 FQNEAQ (reference sequence). CDR3 size: 13 residues. V was trimmed by 1 base and J by 5 bases, leaving 6 bases between them. The CDR3 reads CASSLVTNNEQFF. CDR3 DNA sequence: TGTGCCAGCAGCTTAGTTACAAACAATGAGCAGTTCTTC.

This chain connects TRBV4-1 to TRBJ2-3; the match to TRBD2 covers 11 bases. CDR1 and CDR2 (germline): MGHRA, YSYEKL. Losses at the gene ends were 4 bases for V and 7 bases for J; bases not matched to a gene: 10. This CDR3 region has 16 residues. CDR3 in amino acids: CASSRGALAGANTQYF. The CDR3 coding sequence is TGCGCCAGCAGCCGTGGGGCACTAGCGGGGGCGAATACGCAGTATTTT.

This chain connects TRBV27 to TRBJ2-7; 9 bases line up with TRBD1. The V and J ends lost 1 base and 7 bases, in that order; junction bases with no gene match: 2. The length of the CDR3 is 13 residues. CDR1 and CDR2 from the germline V gene are MNHEY and SMNVEV (reference sequence). The CDR3 loop reads CASSLYRGREQYF. The CDR3 bases are TGTGCCAGCAGTTTATACAGGGGGCGTGAGCAGTACTTC.

CDR3 DNA: TGCGCCAGCAGCCAAGATGGAGTCACCAGTTATAGCAATCAGCCCCAGCATTTT. It codes for CASSQDGVTSYSNQPQHF. The gene calls are TRBV4-1 and TRBJ1-5; D gene uncertain. V dropped 0 bases and J dropped 0 bases, with 15 bases sitting between them. Germline CDR1 MGHRA, CDR2 YSYEKL. The CDR3 contains 18 residues.

This sequence joins TRBV5-6 and TRBJ2-2; 7 bases map to TRBD1. The J segment lost 3 bases and the V segment lost 3 bases, leaving 17 bases of the junction unmatched. Germline V gene data show CDR1 as SGHDT and CDR2 as YYEEEE. The CDR3 is made up of 19 amino acids. CDR3 region: CASSSPEYTTGRHTGELFF. As DNA, the CDR3 is TGTGCCAGCAGCTCCCCAGAATACACGACAGGGCGGCACACCGGGGAGCTGTTTTTT.